This section outlines one TCR beta chain sequence together with its context. The data were taken from a study of cytomegalovirus exposure and HLA in healthy donors. The PCR was carried out with 60 Vbeta primers and 13 Jbeta primers. Produced via immunoSEQ multiplex PCR; TCRdb's table is partial and in-frame only. The sample lists some 120,000 clones, roughly 8.3% occurring once. V was pared by 10 bases and J by 6 bases, with 16 bases between. Germline CDR1 WNHNN, CDR2 SYGVQD (reference sequence). This CDR3 contains 13 residues. This clonotype was obtained from a man aged 35 to 55 in good health and CMV-seronegative. The chain employs TRBV10-1 and TRBJ1-5; a weak D match, TRBD1 (5 bases). The sample taken for sequencing was PBMCs. CDR3 protein: CATSPDTTQPQHF. In nucleotides, the CDR3 is TGCGCCACCTCCCCGGACACCACTCAGCCCCAGCATTTT.